The clone carrying this T cell receptor (beta chain) showed up just a few times. TCRdb recomputed calls from the 5' RACE reads with MiXCR, one row per CDR3 protein. The sample lists 290,000 or so distinct CDR3 sequences; roughly 20% were seen once. This entry is derived from a study of CD8 T cells in ankylosing spondylitis. This CDR3 spans 15 amino acids. V was clipped by 5 bases and J by 4 bases; unmatched bases: 5. Germline V gene lookup returns CDR1 SGHTA and CDR2 FQGNSA. This receptor was identified in a female donor with ankylosing spondylitis or in good health (not recorded which). What was sequenced was blood, either unsorted or a sorted T cell fraction (not recorded which). The rearrangement joins TRBV7-2 to TRBJ2-7, with 13 bases fitting TRBD2. The CDR3 DNA is TGTGCCAGCAGCCCTCGGACTAGCGGGGGTTACGAGCAGTACTTC. It is translated as CASSPRTSGGYEQYF.